This T cell receptor beta chain emerged from a study of vaccination effects on CD4 cells after COVID-19 (dated 2022 in TCRdb). With regard to the full study: Post-vaccine samples across the study were collected a median of 72 days after the second dose, with a range of 14 to 241. In both COVID-19 convalescent patients and infection-naive vaccine recipients, the study compared SARS-CoV-2 spike-specific CD4+ TCR repertoires from before mRNA vaccination with those from after it. A total of 9 to 11 COVID-19 convalescent patients and several SARS-CoV-2-naive healthy vaccine recipients were included in the full study. Cultures from other donors in the study were sequenced using the Oncomine TCR Beta short-read assay on an Illumina iSeq 100.

To identify antigen-specific CD4+ T cell clonotypes by their expansion, the ViraFEST assay first stimulated PBMC with viral peptide pools and then applied TCR sequencing. After around ten days of culture, CD4+ T cells were isolated with the EasySep CD4+ T cell isolation kit. Participants received two doses of either the BNT162b2 or the mRNA-1273 mRNA SARS-CoV-2 vaccine. None of the healthy vaccine recipients had a prior SARS-CoV-2 infection, which was confirmed by nucleocapsid antibody tests that came back negative both before and after vaccination. A few million PBMC per well were cultured with roughly 10 ug/ml peptides in IMDM containing roughly 5% human AB serum, approximately 10 IU/ml IL-2 and gentamicin. Half of the culture medium was replaced with fresh IL-2-containing medium on days 3 and 7. Unless noted otherwise, every peptide stimulation condition was cultured in triplicate wells. PBMC were separated from whole blood using Ficoll-Paque Plus gradient centrifugation and were then either cryopreserved at -140C or used fresh. Overlapping peptide pools spanned the spike proteins of SARS-CoV-2 and the common cold coronaviruses HCoV-NL63, HCoV-OC43 and HCoV-229E. The QIAamp micro DNA kit was used to extract genomic DNA from the cultured CD4+ T cells.

Turning to this clone: The antigen it binds to is not known. No base quality values were provided; no much bigger clone lies one nucleotide off.

For this chain, trimming is 4 bases at the V end and 4 bases at the J end, and the number of junction bases without a gene match is 20. The germline V gene gives CDR1 as SGHRS and CDR2 as YFSETQ. The CDR3 goes from the cysteine to the phenylalanine over 21 residues. Only the CDR3 DNA stays, 63 bases, in frame from base 1. Here is what the overall study found, with its caveats: Only a small number of convalescent patients were included, and no early post-infection timepoints were available, which limited the study. Clones induced by infection and clones induced by vaccination both contracted markedly at late timepoints after vaccination, which fits with T cell responses waning over time. Among healthy vaccine recipients, nearly all vaccine-induced clones were SARS-CoV-2 mono-reactive, and just 1 of 255 was cross-reactive with common cold coronaviruses.

The library was obtained by the immunoSEQ multiplex PCR assay. DNA from the CD4+ T cells that had been cultured and isolated underwent TCR beta CDR3 sequencing. From the authors' description of their analysis: Non-productive TCR sequences were discarded, and reads were trimmed to the CDR3 region, with only CDR3s of 7 or more amino acids retained. The MANAFEST web app was used to identify antigen-specific clonotypes by comparing expansion in peptide wells with expansion in reference cultures. Positive clones required FDR<0.05 expansion versus reference and all other wells, odds ratio above 5, and frequency above 0.1% in two replicate wells. A clonotype was called cross-reactive if it was significantly expanded both in SARS-CoV-2 spike wells and in at least one common cold coronavirus spike condition. Using the stringdist R package, CDR3 similarity was measured by Levenshtein distance, and unrooted trees were constructed with ape in R 3.6.1. As stored in TCRdb, this immuneACCESS dataset retains in-frame rearrangements with V and J assigned. A fraction of the clones does not appear; measured against another copy, unresolved V genes explain less than half of the discrepancy, and the remainder lacks a known reason. Clone size and V and J calls were adopted from that table, with D and trimming inferred from the DNA. The table for this sample lists approximately 14,000 clones; about 75% of them were counted only once. The ten top clones hold approximately 25% of the sample.

This chain is built from TRBV5-1 and TRBJ2-3, and 14 junctional nucleotides match TRBD2. Sequenced here: CD4+ T cells from PBMCs cultured with HCoV-NL63 spike peptides, sampled after COVID-19 vaccination. The sample's cell subset or site, from its label and the paper: HCoV-NL63 spike overlapping peptide pool stimulation. This receptor was identified in a human donor who received a COVID-19 vaccine. For the CDR3, the sequence is CASSPMVTSGRAGNRADTQYF. The nucleotides read TGCGCCAGCAGCCCGATGGTGACTAGCGGGAGGGCCGGAAATCGAGCAGATACGCAGTATTTT.